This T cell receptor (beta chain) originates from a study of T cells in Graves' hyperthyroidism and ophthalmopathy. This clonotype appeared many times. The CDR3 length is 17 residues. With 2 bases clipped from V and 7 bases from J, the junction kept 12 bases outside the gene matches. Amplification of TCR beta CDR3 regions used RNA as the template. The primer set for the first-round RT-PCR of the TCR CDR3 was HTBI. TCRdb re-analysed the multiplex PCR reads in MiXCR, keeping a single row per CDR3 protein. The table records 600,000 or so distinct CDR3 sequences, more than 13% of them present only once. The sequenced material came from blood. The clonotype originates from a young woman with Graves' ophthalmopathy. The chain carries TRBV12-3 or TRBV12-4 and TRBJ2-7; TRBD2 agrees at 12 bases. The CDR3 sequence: CASSLSASSGRAGEQYF. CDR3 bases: TGTGCCAGCAGTTTATCCGCTTCTAGCGGGAGGGCCGGTGAGCAGTACTTC.